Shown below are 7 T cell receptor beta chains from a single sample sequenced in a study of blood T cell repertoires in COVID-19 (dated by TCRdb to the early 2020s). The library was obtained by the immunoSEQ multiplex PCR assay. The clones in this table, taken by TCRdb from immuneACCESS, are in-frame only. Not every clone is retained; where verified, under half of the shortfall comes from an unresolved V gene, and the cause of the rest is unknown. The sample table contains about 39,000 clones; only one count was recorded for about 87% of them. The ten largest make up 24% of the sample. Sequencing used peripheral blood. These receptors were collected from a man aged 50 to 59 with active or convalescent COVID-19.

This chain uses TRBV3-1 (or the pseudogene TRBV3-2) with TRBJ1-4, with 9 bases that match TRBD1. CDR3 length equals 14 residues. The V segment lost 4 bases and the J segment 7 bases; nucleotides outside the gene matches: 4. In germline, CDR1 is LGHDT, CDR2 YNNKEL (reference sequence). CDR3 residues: CASSRNRGREKLFF. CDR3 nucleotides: TGTGCCAGCAGCCGCAACAGGGGGCGTGAAAAACTGTTTTTT.

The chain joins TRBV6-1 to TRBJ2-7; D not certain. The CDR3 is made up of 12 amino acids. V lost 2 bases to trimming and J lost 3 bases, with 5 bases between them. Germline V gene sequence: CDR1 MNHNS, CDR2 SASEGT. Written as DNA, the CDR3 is TGTGCCAGCAGTGAACAAAACTACGAGCAGTACTTC. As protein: CASSEQNYEQYF.

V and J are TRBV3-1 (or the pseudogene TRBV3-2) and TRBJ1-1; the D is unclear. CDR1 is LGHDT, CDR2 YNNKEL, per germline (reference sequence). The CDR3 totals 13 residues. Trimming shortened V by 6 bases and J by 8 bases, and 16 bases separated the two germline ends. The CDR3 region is CASSQNIEGEAFF. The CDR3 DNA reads TGTGCCAGCAGTCAAAATATCGAGGGAGAAGCTTTCTTT.

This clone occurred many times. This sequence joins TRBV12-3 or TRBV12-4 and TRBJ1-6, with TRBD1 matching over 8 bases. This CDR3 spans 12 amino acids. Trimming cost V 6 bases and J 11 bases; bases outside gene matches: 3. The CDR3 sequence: CASSWTGTPLHF. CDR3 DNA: TGTGCCAGCAGCTGGACAGGGACACCCCTCCACTTT.

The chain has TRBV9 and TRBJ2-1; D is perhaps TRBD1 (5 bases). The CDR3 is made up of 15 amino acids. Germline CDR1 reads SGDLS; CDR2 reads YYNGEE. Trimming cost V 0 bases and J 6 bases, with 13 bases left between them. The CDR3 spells CASSVGQTLGNEQFF. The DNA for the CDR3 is TGTGCCAGCAGCGTAGGACAGACCCTGGGCAATGAGCAGTTCTTC.

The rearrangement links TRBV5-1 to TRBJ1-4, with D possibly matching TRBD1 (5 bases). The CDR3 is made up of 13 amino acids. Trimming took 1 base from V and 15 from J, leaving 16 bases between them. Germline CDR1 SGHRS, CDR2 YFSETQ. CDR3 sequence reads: CASSLKFDSRVFF. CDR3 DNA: TGCGCCAGCAGCTTGAAGTTTGACAGCCGGGTGTTTTTT.

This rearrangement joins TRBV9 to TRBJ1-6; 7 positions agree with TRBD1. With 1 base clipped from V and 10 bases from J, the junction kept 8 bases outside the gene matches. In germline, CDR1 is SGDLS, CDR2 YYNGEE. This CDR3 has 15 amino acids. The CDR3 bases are TGTGCCAGCAGCGTATCTACAGGGGAGAGGTCACCCCTCCACTTT. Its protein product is CASSVSTGERSPLHF.